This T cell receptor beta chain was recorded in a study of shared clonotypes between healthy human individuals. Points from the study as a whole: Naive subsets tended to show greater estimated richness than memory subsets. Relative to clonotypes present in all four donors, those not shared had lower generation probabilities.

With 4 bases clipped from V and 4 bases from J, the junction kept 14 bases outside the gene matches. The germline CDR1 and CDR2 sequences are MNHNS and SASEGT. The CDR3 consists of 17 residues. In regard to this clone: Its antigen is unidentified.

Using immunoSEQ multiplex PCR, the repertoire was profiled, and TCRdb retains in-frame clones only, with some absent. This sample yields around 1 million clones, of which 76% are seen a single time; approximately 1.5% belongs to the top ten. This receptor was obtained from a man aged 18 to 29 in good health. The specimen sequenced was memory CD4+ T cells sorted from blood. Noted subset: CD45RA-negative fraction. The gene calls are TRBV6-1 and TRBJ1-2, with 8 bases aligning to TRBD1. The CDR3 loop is CASSADRASTLAYGYTF. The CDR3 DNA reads TGTGCCAGCAGTGCGGACAGGGCGTCCACTTTAGCCTATGGCTACACCTTC.